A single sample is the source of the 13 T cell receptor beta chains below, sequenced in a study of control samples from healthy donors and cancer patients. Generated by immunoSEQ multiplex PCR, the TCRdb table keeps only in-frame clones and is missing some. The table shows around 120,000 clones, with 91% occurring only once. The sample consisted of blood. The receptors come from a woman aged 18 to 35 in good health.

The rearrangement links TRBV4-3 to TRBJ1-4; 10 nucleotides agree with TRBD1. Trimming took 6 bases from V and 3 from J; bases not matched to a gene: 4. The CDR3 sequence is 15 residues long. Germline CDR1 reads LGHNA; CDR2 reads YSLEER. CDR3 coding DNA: TGCGCCAGCAGTTGGACAGGGGGTTCTAATGAAAAACTGTTTTTT. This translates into CASSWTGGSNEKLFF.

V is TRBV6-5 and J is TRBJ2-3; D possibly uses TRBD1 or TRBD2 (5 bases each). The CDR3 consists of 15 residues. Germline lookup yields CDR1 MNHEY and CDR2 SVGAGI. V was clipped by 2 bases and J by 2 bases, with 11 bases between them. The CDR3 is CASSYTGTNTDTQYF. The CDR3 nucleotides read TGTGCCAGCAGTTACACCGGGACCAACACAGATACGCAGTATTTT.

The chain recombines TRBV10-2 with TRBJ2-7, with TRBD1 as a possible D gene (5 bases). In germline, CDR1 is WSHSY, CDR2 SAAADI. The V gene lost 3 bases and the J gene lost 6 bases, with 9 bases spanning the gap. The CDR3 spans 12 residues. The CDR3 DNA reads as TGCGCCAGCAGTGAATCAGGGATCGAGCAGTACTTC. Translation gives CASSESGIEQYF.

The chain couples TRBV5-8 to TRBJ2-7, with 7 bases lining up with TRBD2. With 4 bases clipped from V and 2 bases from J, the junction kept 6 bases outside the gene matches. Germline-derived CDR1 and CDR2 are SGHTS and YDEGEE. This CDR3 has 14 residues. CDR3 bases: TGTGCCAGCAGCGGAGCGGGGCCGACCTACGAGCAGTACTTC. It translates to CASSGAGPTYEQYF.

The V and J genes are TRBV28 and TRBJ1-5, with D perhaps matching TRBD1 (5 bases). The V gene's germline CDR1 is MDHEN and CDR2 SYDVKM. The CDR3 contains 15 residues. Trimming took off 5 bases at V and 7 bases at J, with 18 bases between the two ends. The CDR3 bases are TGTGCCAGCAGTGGCGGGGGGGGTTTACGCCAGCCCCAGCATTTT. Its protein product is CASSGGGGLRQPQHF.

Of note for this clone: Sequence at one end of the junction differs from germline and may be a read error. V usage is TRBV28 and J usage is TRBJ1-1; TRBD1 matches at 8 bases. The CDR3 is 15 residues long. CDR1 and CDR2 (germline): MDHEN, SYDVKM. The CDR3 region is CASNLWDRLNTEAFF. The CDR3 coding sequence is TGTGCCAGCAATTTATGGGACAGGCTGAACACTGAAGCTTTCTTT.

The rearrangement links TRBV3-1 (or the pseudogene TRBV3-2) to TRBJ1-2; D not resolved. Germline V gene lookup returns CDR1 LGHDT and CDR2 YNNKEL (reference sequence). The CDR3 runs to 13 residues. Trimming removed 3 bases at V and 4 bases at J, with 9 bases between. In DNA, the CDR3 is TGTGCCAGCAGCCATAGTCGGACCTATGGCTACACCTTC. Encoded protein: CASSHSRTYGYTF.

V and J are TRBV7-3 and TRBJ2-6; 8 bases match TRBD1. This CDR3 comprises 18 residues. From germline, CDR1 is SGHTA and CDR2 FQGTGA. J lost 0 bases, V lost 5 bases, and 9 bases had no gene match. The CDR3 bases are TGTGCCAGCAGCCCGCGACAGGGGAGAGACTCTGGGGCCAACGTCCTGACTTTC. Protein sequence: CASSPRQGRDSGANVLTF.

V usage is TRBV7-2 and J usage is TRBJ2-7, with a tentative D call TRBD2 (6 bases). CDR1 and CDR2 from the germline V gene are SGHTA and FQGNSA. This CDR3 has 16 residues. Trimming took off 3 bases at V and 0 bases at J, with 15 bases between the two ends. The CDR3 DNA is TGTGCCAGCAGCTTGTCCCGGGACTTAAGCTCCTACGAGCAGTACTTC. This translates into CASSLSRDLSSYEQYF.

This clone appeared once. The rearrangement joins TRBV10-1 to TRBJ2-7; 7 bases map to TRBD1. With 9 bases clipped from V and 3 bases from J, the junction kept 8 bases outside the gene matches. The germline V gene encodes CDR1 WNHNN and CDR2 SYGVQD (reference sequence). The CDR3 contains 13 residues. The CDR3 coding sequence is TGCGCCAGACATAGGGGGCTTAACTACGAGCAGTACTTC. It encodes CARHRGLNYEQYF.

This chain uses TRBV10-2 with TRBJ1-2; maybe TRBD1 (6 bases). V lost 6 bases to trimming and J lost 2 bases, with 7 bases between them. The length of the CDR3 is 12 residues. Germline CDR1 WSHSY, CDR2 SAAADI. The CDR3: CASRGGNYGYTF. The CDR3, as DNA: TGCGCCAGCAGGGGGGGCAACTATGGCTACACCTTC.

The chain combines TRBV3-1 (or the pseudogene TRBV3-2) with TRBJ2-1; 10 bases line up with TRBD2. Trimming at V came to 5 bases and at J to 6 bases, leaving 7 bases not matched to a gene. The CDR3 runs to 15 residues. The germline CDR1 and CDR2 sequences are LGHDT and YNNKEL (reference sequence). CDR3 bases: TGTGCCAGCAGCGACACTAGCGGGATGACCAATGAGCAGTTCTTC. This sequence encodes CASSDTSGMTNEQFF.

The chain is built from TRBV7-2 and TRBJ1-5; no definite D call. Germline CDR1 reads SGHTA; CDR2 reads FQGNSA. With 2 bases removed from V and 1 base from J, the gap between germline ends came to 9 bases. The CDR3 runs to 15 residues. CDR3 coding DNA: TGTGCCAGCAGCTTACGAGGGTTGAGCAATCAGCCCCAGCATTTT. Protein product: CASSLRGLSNQPQHF.